This entry features one T cell receptor beta chain sequence. The CDR3 spans 15 residues. Germline assignment: CDR1 MNHEY and CDR2 SMNVEV (reference sequence). The V gene lost 2 bases and the J gene lost 4 bases, with 12 bases spanning the gap. The sample comes from a study of blood T cell repertoires in COVID-19. Background on the study: Whether acute or convalescent, the COVID-19 samples came from the United States, Italy and Spain.

The table came from immunoSEQ multiplex PCR; TCRdb's copy has only in-frame clones and leaves some out. The table has tens of thousands of clones, about 86% seen once. The chain employs TRBV27 and TRBJ2-1; a weak D match, TRBD2 (7 bases). The source of this sequence is a human donor in a cohort sampled during active COVID-19. The sample comprised peripheral blood. The CDR3 reads CASSLRGGSYNEQFF. CDR3 bases: TGTGCCAGCAGTTTAAGGGGGGGGAGTTACAATGAGCAGTTCTTC.